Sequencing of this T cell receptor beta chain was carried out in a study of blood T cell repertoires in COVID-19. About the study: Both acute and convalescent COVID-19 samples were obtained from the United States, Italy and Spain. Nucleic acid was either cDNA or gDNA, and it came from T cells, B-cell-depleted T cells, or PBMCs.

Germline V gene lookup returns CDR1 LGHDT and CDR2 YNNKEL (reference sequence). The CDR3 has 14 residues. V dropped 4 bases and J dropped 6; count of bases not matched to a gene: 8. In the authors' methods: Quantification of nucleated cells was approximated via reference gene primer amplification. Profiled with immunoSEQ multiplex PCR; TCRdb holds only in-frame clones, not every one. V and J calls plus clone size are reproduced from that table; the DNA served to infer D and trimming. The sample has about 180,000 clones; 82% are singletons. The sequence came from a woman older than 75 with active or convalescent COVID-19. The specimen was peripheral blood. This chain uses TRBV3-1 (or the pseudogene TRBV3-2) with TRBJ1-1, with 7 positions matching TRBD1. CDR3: CASSRTGDRAEAFF. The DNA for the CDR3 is TGTGCCAGCAGCCGAACAGGGGATAGGGCTGAAGCTTTCTTT.